These T cell receptor beta chains were read from a single sample in a study of breast tumors, draining lymph nodes, adjacent tissues. Each CDR3 protein gets one entry after TCRdb re-called the multiplex PCR reads with MiXCR. Of about 230,000 distinct CDR3 sequences listed, about 34% are singletons. Sequencing was performed on axillary lymph node tissue. The receptors shown here come from a female donor with breast cancer. Some clones in this sample may be carry-over from other donors' samples. Both conserved end residues are trimmed from each CDR3. The size field is filled for only some rows; it gives once, few, many or a size class.

abundance: once; v_gene: TRBV5-1; CDR3aa: ASSLDSGDTDTQY
abundance: many; v_gene: TRBV3-1; CDR3aa: ASSPGTWGRMELF
abundance: -; v_gene: TRBV7-9; CDR3aa: ASSLGDFFYRATNEKLF
abundance: many; v_gene: TRBV7-3; CDR3aa: ASSPGLAGGPQF
abundance: few; v_gene: TRBV2; CDR3aa: ASSEFPPRSYT
abundance: -; v_gene: TRBV5-1; CDR3aa: ASCRETNENLF
abundance: many; v_gene: TRBV4-3; CDR3aa: ASSQDGLAINEQY
abundance: once; v_gene: TRBV2; CDR3aa: ASSERAGRNEKLF
abundance: few; v_gene: TRBV4-1; CDR3aa: ASSQVRGDLGSYEQY
abundance: once; v_gene: TRBV12-3/TRBV12-4; CDR3aa: ASSSQGVRTEA
abundance: many; v_gene: TRBV7-2; CDR3aa: ASSLRENQPQH
abundance: few; v_gene: TRBV12-3/TRBV12-4; CDR3aa: ASSLRIGRGDREAF
abundance: many; v_gene: TRBV5-8; CDR3aa: ASSGGQILRGYT
abundance: many; v_gene: TRBV7-9; CDR3aa: ASSLNVRTGKWDEQY
abundance: -; v_gene: TRBV20-1; CDR3aa: SARGRDRAKNIQY
abundance: few; v_gene: TRBV27; CDR3aa: ASSFSTASSYEQY
abundance: many; v_gene: TRBV9; CDR3aa: ASSVAPDFNNEQF
abundance: -; v_gene: TRBV19; CDR3aa: ASSQGPVAKNIQY
abundance: many; v_gene: TRBV3-1; CDR3aa: ASSQSRGSDTQY
abundance: many; v_gene: TRBV7-2; CDR3aa: ASSTFIGTSGRRDTQY
abundance: -; v_gene: TRBV5-5; CDR3aa: ASSRLTGKVMNTEAF
abundance: -; v_gene: TRBV15; CDR3aa: ATSRERRPNNEQF
abundance: -; v_gene: TRBV24-1; CDR3aa: ATSDPMTGRETQH
abundance: -; v_gene: TRBV6-5; CDR3aa: ASSHRGSGTGWTGELF
abundance: many; v_gene: TRBV20-1; CDR3aa: SARNWADTQY
abundance: many; v_gene: TRBV14; CDR3aa: ASSQGPRAYEQY
abundance: -; v_gene: TRBV7-3; CDR3aa: ASSPGGGYGYGYT
abundance: many; v_gene: TRBV9; CDR3aa: ASSTRGLALADTQY
abundance: many; v_gene: TRBV3-1; CDR3aa: ASSRDRAYGYT
abundance: -; v_gene: TRBV7-3; CDR3aa: ASSLTALAGGAEAF
abundance: many; v_gene: TRBV4-2; CDR3aa: ASSHGTDNSPLH
abundance: many; v_gene: TRBV20-1; CDR3aa: SAGTGGAPINTGELF
abundance: -; v_gene: TRBV29-1; CDR3aa: SVDGTSGSIETQY
abundance: many; v_gene: TRBV6-5; CDR3aa: ASRIRIQGTNEKLF
abundance: -; v_gene: TRBV19; CDR3aa: ASSIDGGKQTGELF
abundance: -; v_gene: TRBV11-2; CDR3aa: ASSLVRGGTRY
abundance: -; v_gene: TRBV7-8; CDR3aa: ASSTRTGQLLAF
abundance: many; v_gene: TRBV18; CDR3aa: ASSRQGSDTGELF
abundance: many; v_gene: TRBV20-1; CDR3aa: SARGGPGGNYGYT
abundance: many; v_gene: TRBV15; CDR3aa: ATSRDGKGAGGNQPQH
abundance: -; v_gene: TRBV12-3/TRBV12-4; CDR3aa: ASSLGGRKETQY
abundance: many; v_gene: TRBV9; CDR3aa: ASSVDSRVGLPFEQY
abundance: -; v_gene: TRBV20-1; CDR3aa: SAWTGDRLLH
abundance: few; v_gene: TRBV6-2/TRBV6-3; CDR3aa: ASSRSSGTGKYTQY
abundance: many; v_gene: TRBV12-3/TRBV12-4; CDR3aa: ASRTNTGELF